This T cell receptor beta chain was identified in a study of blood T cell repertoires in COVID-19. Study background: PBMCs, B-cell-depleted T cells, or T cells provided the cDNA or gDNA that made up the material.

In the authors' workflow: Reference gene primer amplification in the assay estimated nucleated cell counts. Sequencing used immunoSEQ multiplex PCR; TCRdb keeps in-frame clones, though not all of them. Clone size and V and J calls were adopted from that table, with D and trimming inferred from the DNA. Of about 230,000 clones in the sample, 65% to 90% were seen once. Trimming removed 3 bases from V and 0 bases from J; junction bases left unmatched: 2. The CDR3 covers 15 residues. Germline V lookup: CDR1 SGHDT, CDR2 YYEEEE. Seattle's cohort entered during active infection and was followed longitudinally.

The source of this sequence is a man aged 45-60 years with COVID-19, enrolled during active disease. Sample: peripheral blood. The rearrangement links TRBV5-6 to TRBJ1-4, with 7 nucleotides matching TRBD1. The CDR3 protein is CASSSGQPTNEKLFF. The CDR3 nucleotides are TGTGCCAGCAGCTCGGGACAGCCAACTAATGAAAAACTGTTTTTT.